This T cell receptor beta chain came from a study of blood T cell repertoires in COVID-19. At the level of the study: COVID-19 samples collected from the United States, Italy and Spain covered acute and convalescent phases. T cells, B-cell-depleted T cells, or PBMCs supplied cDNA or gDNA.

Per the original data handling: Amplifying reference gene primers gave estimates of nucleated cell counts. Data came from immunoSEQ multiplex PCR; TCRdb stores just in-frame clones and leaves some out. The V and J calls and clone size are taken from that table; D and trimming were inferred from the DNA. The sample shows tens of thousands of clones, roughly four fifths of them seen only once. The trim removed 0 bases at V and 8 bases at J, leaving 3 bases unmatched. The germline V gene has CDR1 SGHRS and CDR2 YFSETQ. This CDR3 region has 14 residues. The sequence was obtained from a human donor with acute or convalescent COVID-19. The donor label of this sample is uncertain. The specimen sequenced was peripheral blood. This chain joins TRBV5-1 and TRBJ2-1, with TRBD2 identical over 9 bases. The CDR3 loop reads CASSLGQRGDEQFF. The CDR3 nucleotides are TGCGCCAGCAGCTTGGGTCAGCGGGGGGATGAGCAGTTCTTC.